The source of this T cell receptor (beta chain) is a study of blood T cell repertoires in COVID-19. Seattle patient enrollment occurred during active infection, with longitudinal follow-up thereafter. This CDR3 is 16 amino acids long. The ends were cut back, 0 bases at V and 4 bases at J, with 13 bases in the middle. Germline V lookup: CDR1 KGHSH, CDR2 LQKENI. Original methodology: Scientists estimated how many nucleated cells there were by amplifying reference gene primers. The method was immunoSEQ multiplex PCR; TCRdb's version includes in-frame clones alone and lacks a portion of them. The V and J calls and clone size come from that table; D and trimming were worked out from the DNA. The sample gives about 330,000 clones, 87% of which show up once; 9.9% is in the top ten.

The clonotype comes from a young man with COVID-19, enrolled during active disease. The rearrangement uses TRBV18 and TRBJ2-1; D might be TRBD1 (5 bases). Sequencing was performed on peripheral blood. The CDR3 sequence is CASSPPQGPAYNEQFF. The CDR3 bases are TGTGCCAGCTCACCACCCCAGGGCCCAGCTTACAATGAGCAGTTCTTC.